The following is a T cell receptor (beta chain) sequence with its context. Its specificity is unknown. These data belong to a study of OX40 agonist ivuxolimab in advanced cancers. From germline, CDR1 is LNHDA and CDR2 SQIVND (reference sequence). V was pared by 6 bases and J by 2 bases, with 5 bases of the junction left unmatched. The CDR3 length is 15 residues. Libraries were prepared by immunoSEQ multiplex PCR; TCRdb keeps only in-frame clonotypes and omits some of them. This table has about 48,000 clones, 81% appearing once. Points from the study as a whole: At 0.1-3.0 mg/kg, partial responders had clonal expansion among the lowest observed.

The receptor was derived from an adult with an advanced solid tumor such as melanoma, head and neck, liver or kidney cancer. Material: CD4+ or CD8+ T cells sorted from blood, obtained in a trial of the OX40 agonist ivuxolimab. The V call is TRBV19, the J call TRBJ2-7; 12 nucleotides match TRBD2. The CDR3 DNA is TGTGCCAGTAGAAAACTAGCGGGAGGCCCCTACGAGCAGTACTTC. Its translation: CASRKLAGGPYEQYF.